This entry concerns a single T cell receptor (beta chain). Trimming shortened V by 5 bases and J by 5 bases, and 13 bases separated the two germline ends. CDR3 size: 13 residues. Per the germline V gene, CDR1 is MDHEN and CDR2 is SYDVKM. Autoimmune disease history or systemic immunosuppression disqualified patients. This specimen comes from a study of OX40 agonist ivuxolimab in advanced cancers. Across the whole study: Ivuxolimab doses were 0.01, 0.1, 0.3, 1.5, 3 or 10 mg/kg every 2 weeks.

Produced via immunoSEQ multiplex PCR; TCRdb's table is partial and in-frame only. The data contain about 73,000 clones, about 88% of them seen just once; the ten biggest clones take up 8%. The sample was CD4+ or CD8+ T cells sorted from blood, taken in a trial of the OX40 agonist ivuxolimab. This TCR was sampled from an adult with an advanced solid tumor such as melanoma, head and neck, liver or kidney cancer. The chain links TRBV28 to TRBJ2-7; possibly TRBD1 for D (6 bases). CDR3 protein: CASSSNRANEQYF. CDR3 nucleotides: TGTGCCAGCAGTAGCAACAGGGCCAACGAGCAGTACTTC.